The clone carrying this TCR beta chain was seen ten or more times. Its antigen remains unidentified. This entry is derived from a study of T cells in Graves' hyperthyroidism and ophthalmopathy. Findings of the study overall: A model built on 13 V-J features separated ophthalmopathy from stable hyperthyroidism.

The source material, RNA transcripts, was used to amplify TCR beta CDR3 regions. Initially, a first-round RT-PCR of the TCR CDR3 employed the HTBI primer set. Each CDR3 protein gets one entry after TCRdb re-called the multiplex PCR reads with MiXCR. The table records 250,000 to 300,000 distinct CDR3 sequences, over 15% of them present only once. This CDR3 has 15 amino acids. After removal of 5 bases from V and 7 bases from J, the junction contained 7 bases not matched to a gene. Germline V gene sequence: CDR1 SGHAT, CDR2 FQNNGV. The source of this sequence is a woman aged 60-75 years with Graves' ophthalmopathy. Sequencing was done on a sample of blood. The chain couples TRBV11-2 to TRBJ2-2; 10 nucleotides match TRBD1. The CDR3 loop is CASSLRQGAIGELFF. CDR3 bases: TGTGCCAGCAGCCTTCGACAGGGGGCGATCGGGGAGCTGTTTTTT.